The entry below describes one T cell receptor beta chain. The sample belongs to a study of cytomegalovirus exposure and HLA in healthy donors. PCR primers comprised 60 Vbeta and 13 Jbeta primers. Repertoires were generated with immunoSEQ multiplex PCR, while TCRdb's copy carries only in-frame clones and drops some. There are 150,000 to 200,000 clones in the sample; roughly four fifths occur only once, and over 8.5% lies in the top ten. The CDR3 covers 13 residues. V lost 0 bases to trimming and J lost 1 base, with 4 bases between them. CDR1 is SGHRS, CDR2 YFSETQ, per germline. This receptor was identified in a man aged 50 to 60 in good health and CMV-seropositive. This rearrangement joins TRBV5-1 to TRBJ1-1; the D is unclear. The specimen sequenced was PBMCs. CDR3 DNA: TGCGCCAGCAGCTTGGGAGAGAACACTGAAGCTTTCTTT. It specifies CASSLGENTEAFF.